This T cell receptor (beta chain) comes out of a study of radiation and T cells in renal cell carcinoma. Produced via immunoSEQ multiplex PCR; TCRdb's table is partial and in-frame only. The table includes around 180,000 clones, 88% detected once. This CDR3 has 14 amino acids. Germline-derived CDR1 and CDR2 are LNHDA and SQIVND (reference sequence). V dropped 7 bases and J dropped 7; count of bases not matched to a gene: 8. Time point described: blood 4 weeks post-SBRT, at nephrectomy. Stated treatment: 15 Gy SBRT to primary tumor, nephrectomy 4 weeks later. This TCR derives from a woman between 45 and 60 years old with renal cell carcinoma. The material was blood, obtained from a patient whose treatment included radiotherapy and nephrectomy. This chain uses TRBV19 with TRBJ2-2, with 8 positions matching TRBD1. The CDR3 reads CASTGTGPSGELFF. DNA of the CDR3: TGTGCCAGTACCGGGACAGGTCCGAGCGGGGAGCTGTTTTTT.